This T cell receptor (beta chain) was observed in a study of naive and memory T cell subsets. Findings and caveats of the study: Potentially, T cell activation and differentiation skew this RNA-based measurement.

The CDR3 is made up of 15 amino acids. Germline values: CDR1 MNHNS, CDR2 SASEGT. V dropped 5 bases and J dropped 1 base, with 13 bases sitting between them. An oligonucleotide containing a UMI was ligated to the 3' end of TCR cDNA. Adult healthy volunteers gave 2.5 ml peripheral blood for whole-blood RNA. Unsorted total RNA, about 1 to 1,100 ng, was DNase treated before reverse transcription. This clonotype showed up many times. Its antigen is unidentified. Four PCR rounds used nested alpha and beta constant region primers plus the SP2 primer. For blood and skin samples, reverse transcription used TCR alpha and beta constant primers. Via MiXCR, TCRdb re-called the 5' RACE reads, giving one row per CDR3 protein. The data contain about 62,000 distinct CDR3 sequences, 8% to 9% of them singletons.

The receptor's source is a female donor in good health. The chain joins TRBV6-1 to TRBJ2-3; D possibly uses TRBD1 or TRBD2 (5 bases each). The CDR3 here is CASSPRRGGTDTQYF. CDR3 in DNA: TGTGCCAGCAGTCCCCGCCGGGGCGGCACAGATACGCAGTATTTT.